The rows below give T cell receptor beta chains drawn from one sample of a study of somatic mutations in cytotoxic T cells in rheumatoid arthritis. Libraries were prepared by immunoSEQ multiplex PCR; TCRdb keeps only in-frame clonotypes and omits some of them. The sample contains 10,000 to 15,000 clones, about four fifths of which appear only once. Sequencing was performed on CD8+ T cells sorted from blood. The receptors were gathered from an adult with rheumatoid arthritis. The CDR3 runs from the conserved cysteine through the conserved F or W. The D gene is left open where the match is weak.

>TRBJ2-7|TRBV7-8|TRBD1
CASSLLGQGTNEQYF
>TRBJ1-6|TRBV27|.
CASSLGQTNSPLHF
>TRBJ2-5|TRBV11-2|TRBD2
CASRGWREGPEETQYF
>TRBJ2-7|TRBV20-1|.
CSAQQGAEQYF
>TRBJ2-5|TRBV11-2|TRBD1
CASSPEGAFRETQYF
>TRBJ2-6|TRBV28|.
CASRKQGFSGANVLTF
>TRBJ1-3|TRBV2|.
CASTSGNTIYF
>TRBJ2-1|TRBV4-1|TRBD2
CASSSGLAGENEQFF
>TRBJ1-3|TRBV4-1|.
CASSTVDTSGNTIYF
>TRBJ1-2|TRBV9|.
CASSEGLQAGYTF
>TRBJ2-1|TRBV9|.
CASSAGNRNEQFF
>TRBJ2-5|TRBV28|.
CASSPDSWETQYF
>TRBJ2-7|TRBV7-9|TRBD1
CASSLTGQGPYEQYF
>TRBJ1-1|TRBV7-2|.
CASSQNEEAFF
>TRBJ1-1|TRBV6-5|.
CASSYSAELEAFF
>TRBJ2-7|TRBV11-2|TRBD2
CASSPNPGLAAYEQYF
>TRBJ1-2|TRBV29-1|.
CSVETAGARGYGYTF
>TRBJ2-3|TRBV4-2|TRBD2
CASSQDRAGGPTDTQYF
>TRBJ1-2|TRBV10-3|TRBD1
CAISERQGDGYTF
>TRBJ2-1|TRBV6-5|TRBD2
CASSATSGSDEQFF
>TRBJ2-5|TRBV6-5|TRBD2
CASSPGTRETQYF
>TRBJ2-1|TRBV12-5|.
CASGLVLGNEQFF
>TRBJ2-1|TRBV7-9|TRBD1
CASSFGGQGADEQFF
>TRBJ1-1|TRBV14|.
CASSQTYGYTEAFF
>TRBJ1-3|TRBV2|.
CASSEDLGINTIYF
>TRBJ2-5|TRBV4-1|TRBD1
CASSRGQGIQETQYF
>TRBJ1-1|TRBV5-1|TRBD1
CASSAGTGPFF
>TRBJ2-1|TRBV10-3|TRBD2
CAISVETSGSYYNEQFF
>TRBJ1-2|TRBV6-8|.
CASKNPRTNYGYTF
>TRBJ1-3|TRBV5-4|.
CASSLGTSGNTIYF